This T cell receptor beta chain was recorded in a study of OX40 agonist ivuxolimab in advanced cancers. Study at large: Of mixed ages from roughly 23 to 85 and averaging about 56 years, the group was about 86% male.

The method was immunoSEQ multiplex PCR; TCRdb's version includes in-frame clones alone and lacks a portion of them. Of approximately 69,000 clones in the sample, 90% were seen once. V was clipped by 7 bases and J by 6 bases; unmatched bases: 6. The CDR3 is 11 residues long. Germline V gene lookup returns CDR1 SQVTM and CDR2 ANQGSEA. Of note for this clone: Antigen specificity is unknown.

Findings of the study overall: CD8+ T cells averaged more expanded clones than CD4+.

This specimen consisted of CD4+ or CD8+ T cells sorted from blood, obtained in a trial of the OX40 agonist ivuxolimab. The clonotype comes from an adult with an advanced solid tumor such as melanoma, head and neck, liver or kidney cancer. The chain uses TRBV29-1 and TRBJ2-7; 7 bases align to TRBD2. The CDR3 bases are TGCAGCGGGGGGGGACCGCGCGAGCAGTACTTC. Translated, it gives CSGGGPREQYF.